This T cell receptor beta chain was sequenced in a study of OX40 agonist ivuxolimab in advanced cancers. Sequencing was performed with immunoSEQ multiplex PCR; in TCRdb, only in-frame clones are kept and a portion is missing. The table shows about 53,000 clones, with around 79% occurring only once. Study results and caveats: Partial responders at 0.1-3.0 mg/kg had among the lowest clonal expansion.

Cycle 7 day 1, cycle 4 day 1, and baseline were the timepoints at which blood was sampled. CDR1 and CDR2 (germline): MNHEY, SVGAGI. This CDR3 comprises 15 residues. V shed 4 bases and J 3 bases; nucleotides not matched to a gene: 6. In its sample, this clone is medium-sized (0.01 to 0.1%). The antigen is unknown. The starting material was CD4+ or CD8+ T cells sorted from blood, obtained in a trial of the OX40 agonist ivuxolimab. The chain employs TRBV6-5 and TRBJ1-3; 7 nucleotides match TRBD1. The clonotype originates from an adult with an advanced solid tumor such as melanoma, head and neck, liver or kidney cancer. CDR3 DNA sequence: TGTGCCAGCAGTTCTAGCCGGGACAGTGGAAACACCATATATTTT. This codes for CASSSSRDSGNTIYF.